This TCR beta chain was documented in a study of cytomegalovirus exposure and HLA in healthy donors. Overall study findings and caveats: Later work showed greater clonal expansion in HLA-associated TCR beta chains than in equally common others.

As for this clone: The antigen is not known.

Both 60 Vbeta primers and 13 Jbeta primers went into the PCR. The table came from immunoSEQ multiplex PCR; TCRdb's copy has only in-frame clones and leaves some out. This sample has some 200,000 clones; less than 85% occur once, and the top ten carry approximately 1.5%. Trimming removed 7 bases from V and 4 bases from J, with 14 bases in between. In germline, CDR1 is WSHSY, CDR2 SAAADI. The CDR3 runs to 13 residues. V is TRBV10-2 and J is TRBJ2-7, with D perhaps matching TRBD2 (5 bases). The TCR was taken from a girl between 5 and 17 years old in good health and CMV-seropositive. The specimen was PBMCs. The CDR3 DNA is TGCGCCAGCATCGGGGTGGAAGGATACGAGCAGTACTTC. This translates into CASIGVEGYEQYF.